This TCR beta chain is from a study of T cells in Graves' hyperthyroidism and ophthalmopathy. The investigators amplified TCR beta CDR3 regions from RNA transcripts. Using the HTBI primer set, a first-round RT-PCR was run on the TCR CDR3. TCRdb analysed the multiplex PCR reads with MiXCR anew, one entry per CDR3 protein. The data hold some 600,000 distinct CDR3 sequences, with around 14% observed a single time. With 2 bases removed from V and 6 bases from J, the gap between germline ends came to 15 bases. The CDR3 loop spans 15 amino acids. Germline V gene sequence: CDR1 MDHEN, CDR2 SYDVKM. This clonotype was seen at least ten times.

The sequence came from a woman aged 30 to 39 with Graves' hyperthyroidism that later progressed to Graves' ophthalmopathy. V and J are TRBV28 and TRBJ2-3; weak D call: TRBD2 (6 bases). Sequenced input: blood. The CDR3 sequence is CASSLSSGSGDTQYF. CDR3 DNA sequence: TGTGCCAGCAGTTTAAGTAGCGGCTCAGGGGATACGCAGTATTTT.